The 18 T cell receptor delta chains in this list originate from one sample, sequenced in a study of γδ T cells in repeated Plasmodium falciparum infection. Flow sorting of PBMC yielded separate Vgamma9/Vdelta2+ and Vdelta2-negative gammadelta T cell populations for bulk repertoire analysis. TCRdb re-called the multiplex PCR reads via CATT. This table has under 60,000 delta-chain clones, less than 2% appearing once. The specimen sequenced was gamma-delta T cells from blood. The receptors come from a pool of human donors (malaria-infected and uninfected, not separated).

Notes on this clone: For this DNA, TCRdb reports the protein of a much larger clone, which diverges at residue 13, most likely from a read error; the protein presented here is translated directly from the DNA. The J gene is TRDJ1, the V gene TRDV1; 7 bases are shared with TRDD2. The V gene's germline CDR1 is TSWWSYY and CDR2 QGS. V was clipped by 5 bases and J by 1 base; unmatched bases: 19. The CDR3 runs to 19 residues. CDR3 protein: CALGKPLPFLRITTDKLIF. CDR3 in DNA: TGTGCTCTTGGGAAGCCACTACCTTTCCTACGGATCACCACCGATAAACTCATCTTT.

Comments on this clone: The protein held in TCRdb is that of a much larger clone and does not match this DNA's translation at residue 16, likely because of a read error; the protein shown is translated from the DNA. This chain connects TRDV1 to TRDJ1; 9 nucleotides match TRDD3. Here the J gene was assigned by germline matching of the DNA, as TCRdb has none. This CDR3 has 23 residues. Germline V gene data show CDR1 as TSWWSYY and CDR2 as QGS. With V trimmed by 0 bases and J by 0 bases, 23 bases remained unmatched. CDR3 in amino acids: CALGELSLPEYWGRGRDTDKLIF. DNA of the CDR3: TGTGCTCTTGGGGAACTCAGCCTTCCCGAGTACTGGGGGAGGGGTCGGGACACCGATAAACTCATCTTT.

In the case of this clone: The same CDR3 can be traced to other DNA sequences in this sample. The gene calls are TRDV2 and TRDJ1; 7 bases match TRDD3. The J gene is absent in TCRdb and was assigned here via DNA matching to germline. V shed 1 base, J shed 4 bases, and the junction held 11 bases outside the gene matches. CDR3 size: 16 residues. Germline values: CDR1 GEAIGNYY, CDR2 EKD. The CDR3 DNA is TGTGCCTGTGACACAGAGAAACTGGGGATAAGCGATAAACTCATCTTT. This sequence encodes CACDTEKLGISDKLIF.

This clone was detected only a few times. TCRdb's listed protein matches a much larger clone and diverges from this DNA's translation at residues 3 and 9, likely through a read error; the protein shown comes from the DNA. This chain connects TRDV1 to TRDJ1; 11 nucleotides match TRDD3. Looked up from germline, CDR1 is TSWWSYY and CDR2 is QGS. This CDR3 spans 17 amino acids. V was pared by 10 bases and J by 0 bases, with 13 bases of the junction left unmatched. CDR3 residues: CAPEKSGGYRYTDKLIF. CDR3 DNA: TGTGCTCCTGAGAAGTCTGGGGGATACCGATACACCGATAAACTCATCTTT.

A note on this clone: TCRdb attributes to this sequence the protein of a much larger clone, which differs from the DNA translation at residue 5; a read error is likely, and the protein displayed is translated from the DNA. The V and J genes are TRDV1 and TRDJ1; 13 bases align to TRDD3. V was clipped by 5 bases and J by 2 bases; unmatched bases: 26. The germline V gene has CDR1 TSWWSYY and CDR2 QGS. CDR3 length: 23 amino acids. The CDR3, as DNA: TGTGCTCTTGGGTCTCGATTCCCAAAATTATACTGGGGGATACGCACCGAAACCGATAAACTCATCTTT. Translating it yields CALGSRFPKLYWGIRTETDKLIF.

This clone showed up just a few times. A read error likely explains why the TCRdb protein, taken from a much larger clone, differs from this DNA's translation at residue 6; the protein shown is translated from the DNA. The chain employs TRDV1 and TRDJ1; perhaps TRDD3 as D (6 bases). The J gene, not given by TCRdb, was assigned here from a germline match of the nucleotide sequence. The CDR3 totals 19 residues. V lost 4 bases, J lost 7 bases, and 31 bases lay in between. The V gene's germline CDR1 is TSWWSYY and CDR2 QGS. The CDR3 nucleotides are TGTGCTCTTGGGGTCTCCACCGCTACGGAAGGGATAGGGAGAACTAAACTCATCTTT. This codes for CALGVSTATEGIGRTKLIF.

In regard to this clone: TCRdb attributes to this sequence the protein of a much larger clone, which differs from the DNA translation at residue 12; a read error is likely, and the protein displayed is translated from the DNA. A V gene of TRDV1 was called, but no J gene was assigned. Germline V gives CDR1 TSWWSYY, CDR2 QGS. This CDR3 spans 14 amino acids. CDR3 sequence (DNA): TGTGCTCTTGGGGAACATGGCCTTCTCGATAAATTCATCTTT. It codes for CALGEHGLLDKFIF.

In regard to this clone: The mismatch at residue 10 between this DNA's translation and the TCRdb protein of a much larger clone likely reflects a read error; the protein shown is translated from the DNA. The rearrangement uses TRDV2 and TRDJ3, with 7 nucleotides matching TRDD3. The J gene, not given by TCRdb, was assigned here from a germline match of the nucleotide sequence. The CDR3 length is 21 residues. Germline CDR1 GEAIGNYY, CDR2 EKD. V was pared by 3 bases and J by 0 bases, with 16 bases of the junction left unmatched. DNA of the CDR3: TGTGCCTGTGACTCGTCCTGTACTGGGGAATTGGTCTCCTGGGACACCCGACAGATGTTTTTC. Translation: CACDSSCTGELVSWDTRQMFF.

Many counts were recorded for this clone. TCRdb's protein, taken from a much larger clone, differs from this DNA's translation at residue 7, likely owing to a read error; the protein displayed comes from the DNA. CDR3 residues: CALGEPHYGGKTDKLIF. The CDR3 DNA is TGTGCTCTTGGGGAGCCCCACTACGGGGGGAAAACCGATAAACTCATCTTT. This chain links TRDV1 with TRDJ1; D is perhaps TRDD3 (6 bases). The J gene was missing in TCRdb and was found by matching the end of the DNA to germline. CDR3 size: 17 residues. The germline CDR1 and CDR2 sequences are TSWWSYY and QGS. Deletions cut 3 bases from V and 2 bases from J, with 19 bases between.

The table lists this clone with a few counts. An end of the junction differs from the germline gene, which may be a read error. V gene TRDV1 combines with J gene TRDJ1; maybe TRDD3 (5 bases). Germline loops: CDR1 TSWWSYY, CDR2 QGS. This CDR3 has 17 residues. In DNA, the CDR3 is TGTGCTCTTGGGGAACGGTATCCTGGGTATGTTTCCGATGAACTCATCTTT. Its protein product is CALGERYPGYVSDELIF.

As to this clone: The translation of this DNA and the TCRdb protein of a much larger clone differ at residue 5, probably owing to a read error; the protein shown here is translated from the DNA. The chain couples TRAV29/DV5 to TRDJ1; 10 bases map to TRDD3. TCRdb records no J gene; here it was assigned by comparing the DNA to germline. This CDR3 has 17 amino acids. J lost 7 bases, V lost 3 bases, and 18 bases had no gene match. The germline CDR1 and CDR2 sequences are NSMFDY and ISSIKDK. In nucleotides, the CDR3 is TGTGCAGCAACGCCTCGTATAGGGGGATACGCGCGGTTTAAACTCATCTTT. As protein: CAATPRIGGYARFKLIF.

This clone was observed a handful of times. A read error is the likely source, as a far larger clone sits one nucleotide away. Distinct nucleotide sequences in the sample also encode this CDR3. The chain links TRDV1 to TRDJ1, with 7 bases matching TRDD2. The CDR3 totals 18 residues. Germline CDR1 reads TSWWSYY; CDR2 reads QGS. The CDR3 protein is CALGELRQFLPYTDKLIF. The CDR3 region has the DNA TGTGCTCTTGGGGAACTTCGGCAATTCCTACCGTACACCGACAAACTCATCTTT.

This clone was picked up a small number of times. Translating this DNA gives a protein that differs at residue 12 from the TCRdb one, which belongs to a much larger clone; a read error is likely, and the protein shown is this translation. The chain recombines TRDV3 with TRDJ1, with 10 bases aligning to TRDD3. Germline V gene lookup returns CDR1 TVYSNPD and CDR2 GDNSRS (reference sequence). J was trimmed by 3 bases and V by 2 bases; bases with no gene match: 15. The CDR3 is 17 amino acids. CDR3 in DNA: TGTGCCTTTTCCGGAGGGTACTGGGGGATTGACGCCGATAAACTCATCTTT. Amino acid sequence: CAFSGGYWGIDADKLIF.

This clone was seen at least ten times. The chain links TRDV2 to TRDJ1, with 10 positions matching TRDD3. The J gene, missing from TCRdb, was assigned here through DNA to germline matching. There are 19 residues in the CDR3. Per the germline V gene, CDR1 is GEAIGNYY and CDR2 is EKD. The J segment lost 3 bases and the V segment lost 3 bases, leaving 18 bases of the junction unmatched. CDR3 DNA sequence: TGTGCCTGTGACTCAGTTACTGGGGGATCATCTTTTGGTCCCGATAAACTCATCTTT. It is translated as CACDSVTGGSSFGPDKLIF.

This clone was seen a few times. Only one base separates this from a far larger clonotype, so it likely reflects a read error. Other DNA sequences within the sample encode an identical CDR3. The chain links TRDV1 to TRDJ1, with TRDD3 identical over 10 bases. TCRdb records no J gene; here it was assigned by comparing the DNA to germline. Germline-derived CDR1 and CDR2 are TSWWSYY and QGS. The CDR3 is made up of 25 amino acids. J was trimmed by 0 bases and V by 0 bases; bases with no gene match: 28. In nucleotides, the CDR3 is TGTGCTCTTGGGGAACTGTTTCACACTCTACGATTTCCTGGGGGATATGCGGGGTACACCGATAAACTCATCTTT. Its translation: CALGELFHTLRFPGGYAGYTDKLIF.

Comment on this clone: This DNA translates differently at residue 13 from the TCRdb protein, which is that of a much larger clone; a read error is likely, and the protein shown is the DNA's own translation. The V gene is listed as TRDV1; no J gene was called; the table's D call TRDD3 went unverified against the DNA. The germline V gene encodes CDR1 TSWWSYY and CDR2 QGS. The CDR3 contains 23 residues. CDR3 sequence: CALGELESLALILGIRYTDKLIF. The CDR3 DNA sequence: TGTGCTCTTGGGGAACTAGAATCTCTAGCCCTAATTTTGGGGATACGCTACACCGATAAGCTCATCTTT.

The gene calls are TRDV1 and TRDJ1; D unclear. The J gene was missing in TCRdb and was found by matching the end of the DNA to germline. Germline values: CDR1 TSWWSYY, CDR2 QGS. Trimming removed 4 bases from V and 5 bases from J, with 41 bases in between. The length of the CDR3 is 23 residues. For the CDR3, the DNA is TGTGCTCTTGGGGCCCACCACCTCCGCTTCGTGTCGCGGAGGTTGCTCCTTTCGGATAAACTCATCTTT. Translation gives CALGAHHLRFVSRRLLLSDKLIF.

Judged by abundance, this clone is medium-sized. Distinct nucleotide sequences in the sample also encode this CDR3. The gene calls are TRDV1 and TRDJ1; TRDD3 agrees at 10 bases. The CDR3 covers 22 residues. CDR1 and CDR2 (germline): TSWWSYY, QGS. V lost 3 bases, J lost 2 bases, and 24 bases stayed unmatched. CDR3 bases: TGTGCTCTTGGGGACCGAAAACCCGTCCCGTACCGGGGGATACGGGTTACCGATAAACTCATCTTT. The encoded protein is CALGDRKPVPYRGIRVTDKLIF.